The 18 T cell receptor beta chains presented below share a single source sample, sequenced in a study of blood T cell repertoires in COVID-19. Profiled with immunoSEQ multiplex PCR; TCRdb holds only in-frame clones, not every one. Altogether around 230,000 clones are present, about 87% being singletons, with the ten largest covering 2.5% to 3%. Specimen: PBMCs or T cells enriched from blood (not recorded which). These receptors were collected from a woman aged 25 to 39 who had recovered from COVID-19.

This rearrangement joins TRBV19 to TRBJ2-7; possible D gene TRBD1, 7 bases. Trimming took off 1 base at V and 6 bases at J, with 10 bases between the two ends. The CDR3 runs 13 residues. Germline CDR1 and CDR2: LNHDA and SQIVND (reference sequence). CDR3 sequence: CASSIGQGGEQYF. CDR3 nucleotides: TGTGCCAGTAGTATAGGCCAGGGGGGCGAGCAGTACTTC.

The chain joins TRBV6-5 to TRBJ2-1, with TRBD1 identical over 7 bases. The CDR3 runs to 14 residues. Germline V gene lookup returns CDR1 MNHEY and CDR2 SVGAGI. The junction had 8 bases not matched to a gene; V was cut back by 6 bases and J by 6 bases. CDR3: CASRLYRQGNEQFF. In DNA form, the CDR3 reads TGTGCCAGCAGACTCTATAGACAGGGCAATGAGCAGTTCTTC.

The rearrangement uses TRBV3-1 (or the pseudogene TRBV3-2) and TRBJ2-5; the match to TRBD2 covers 14 bases. From germline, CDR1 is LGHDT and CDR2 YNNKEL (reference sequence). The V gene end was trimmed by 0 bases and the J gene end by 4 bases; junction bases not matched to a gene: 7. This CDR3 region has 18 residues. The CDR3, as DNA: TGTGCCAGCAGCCAAGACCGACTAGCGGGGGGGCGGACAGAGACCCAGTACTTC. Protein product: CASSQDRLAGGRTETQYF.

This rearrangement joins TRBV6-6 to TRBJ1-5, with 7 bases identical to TRBD1. The CDR3 is 14 amino acids. From germline, CDR1 is MNHNY and CDR2 SVGAGI (reference sequence). With 5 bases clipped from V and 7 bases from J, the junction kept 8 bases outside the gene matches. The CDR3 loop is CASSDTGVDQPQHF. The CDR3 DNA follows: TGTGCCAGCAGTGATACAGGGGTGGACCAGCCCCAGCATTTT.

The J gene is TRBJ2-3, the V gene TRBV28; the D gene is possibly TRBD2 (7 bases). The CDR3 totals 15 residues. Trimming took 7 bases from V and 3 from J, leaving 17 bases between them. Germline values: CDR1 MDHEN, CDR2 SYDVKM. For the CDR3, the DNA is TGTGCCAGCACCCTCGCGGGGGCCGGTACAGATACGCAGTATTTT. It encodes CASTLAGAGTDTQYF.

The genes are TRBV9 and TRBJ1-3; no clear D gene. CDR1 is SGDLS, CDR2 YYNGEE, per germline. This CDR3 comprises 16 residues. Between the trimmed V and J ends, which lost 5 bases and 2 bases, there was a span of 17 bases. This chain's CDR3 is CASSRLDGRTGNTIYF. DNA of the CDR3: TGTGCCAGCAGTCGACTCGACGGCAGAACTGGAAACACCATATATTTT.

This clone was picked up a small number of times. The chain recombines TRBV11-2 with TRBJ1-3, with 7 bases lining up with TRBD1. V lost 5 bases, J lost 3 bases, and 4 bases stayed unmatched. This CDR3 has 14 residues. Germline assignment: CDR1 SGHAT and CDR2 FQNNGV. In DNA form, the CDR3 reads TGTGCCAGCAGCCCAGACAGGGATGGAAACACCATATATTTT. It encodes CASSPDRDGNTIYF.

The chain combines TRBV4-3 with TRBJ1-1, with 8 bases aligning to TRBD1. CDR1 and CDR2 from the germline V gene are LGHNA and YSLEER. This CDR3 has 16 amino acids. J lost 0 bases, V lost 2 bases, and 5 bases had no gene match. This CDR3 is CASSQIRTGLNTEAFF. In DNA, the CDR3 is TGCGCCAGCAGCCAAATACGGACAGGGTTGAACACTGAAGCTTTCTTT.

CDR3 coding DNA: TGCGCCAGCAGCCAAGGGGACAGGGGTCCCTCTGGAAACACCATATATTTT. Protein: CASSQGDRGPSGNTIYF. The chain uses TRBV4-1 and TRBJ1-3, with 10 bases identical to TRBD1. Germline lookup yields CDR1 MGHRA and CDR2 YSYEKL. This CDR3 comprises 17 residues. The trim removed 1 base at V and 0 bases at J, leaving 3 bases unmatched.

The chain links TRBV10-3 to TRBJ1-1, with a tentative D call TRBD1 (6 bases). V was pared by 10 bases and J by 3 bases, with 15 bases between. This CDR3 spans 13 amino acids. Germline assignment: CDR1 ENHRY and CDR2 SYGVKD. The CDR3: CATSGEGDTEAFF. In DNA form, the CDR3 reads TGTGCCACGTCAGGGGAAGGCGACACTGAAGCTTTCTTT.

This clone was picked up one time. This sequence joins TRBV6-4 and TRBJ1-1; 8 bases map to TRBD1. CDR1 MRHNA and CDR2 SNTAGT come from the germline V gene. V shed 8 bases, J shed 1 base, and the junction held 9 bases outside the gene matches. The length of the CDR3 is 15 residues. Written as DNA, the CDR3 is TGTGCCAGCGACAGGACAGGGAGGACGAACACTGAAGCTTTCTTT. This encodes CASDRTGRTNTEAFF.

V and J are TRBV2 and TRBJ2-5, with D tentatively TRBD2 (6 bases). The CDR3 extends over 14 amino acids. V lost 0 bases and J 5 bases, leaving 10 bases between the germline ends. Germline CDR1 reads SNHLY; CDR2 reads FYNNEI. CDR3 sequence reads: CASSEALRGETQYF. CDR3 DNA: TGTGCCAGCAGTGAAGCGCTTCGGGGGGAGACCCAGTACTTC.

The table lists this clone with a count of one. The V call is TRBV5-5, the J call TRBJ2-7; 7 bases are shared with TRBD1. Germline V gene lookup returns CDR1 SGHKS and CDR2 YYEKEE (reference sequence). The CDR3 contains 15 residues. The V gene end was trimmed by 4 bases and the J gene end by 3 bases; junction bases not matched to a gene: 10. The CDR3 nucleotides read TGTGCCAGCAGCCCGGGGACAGCTGCTAACTACGAGCAGTACTTC. It yields the protein CASSPGTAANYEQYF.

A word on this clone: This specimen includes other DNA sequences encoding the same CDR3. The chain uses TRBV19 and TRBJ1-1; tentatively, D is TRBD1 (5 bases). The V gene lost 4 bases and the J gene lost 2 bases, with 8 bases spanning the gap. The germline CDR1 and CDR2 sequences are LNHDA and SQIVND (reference sequence). The CDR3 is 13 residues long. CDR3 region: CASSTTANTEAFF. CDR3 coding DNA: TGTGCCAGTAGTACGACAGCTAACACTGAAGCTTTCTTT.

The chain combines TRBV5-6 with TRBJ2-7; 9 nucleotides align to TRBD1. The length of the CDR3 is 15 residues. Trimming removed 3 bases from V and 1 base from J; junction bases left unmatched: 5. Germline lookup yields CDR1 SGHDT and CDR2 YYEEEE. The DNA for the CDR3 is TGTGCCAGCAGCTCCGGGACAGGGAGATCCTACGAGCAGTACTTC. Translated, it gives CASSSGTGRSYEQYF.

The V and J genes are TRBV12-5 and TRBJ2-7, with 8 bases that match TRBD1. The CDR3 spans 16 residues. Germline CDR1 is LGHNT and CDR2 is FRNRAP. The V segment lost 5 bases and the J segment 4 bases; nucleotides outside the gene matches: 13. As DNA, the CDR3 is TGTGCTAGTGGTCTACGCCCAGGGGGCGCGCCTTACGAGCAGTACTTC. This translates into CASGLRPGGAPYEQYF. Filled out from reference TRBV12-5 and TRBJ2-7, the complete variable domain reads DARVTQTPRHKVTEMGQEVTMRCQPILGHNTVFWYRQTMMQGLELLAYFRNRAPLDDSGMPKDRFSAEMPDATLATLKIQPSEPRDSAVYFCASGLRPGGAPYEQYFGPGTRLTVT.

The chain combines TRBV7-2 with TRBJ1-4; perhaps TRBD1 as D (5 bases). V was cut by 1 base and J by 7 bases, with 13 bases left in between. This CDR3 is 15 amino acids long. CDR1 and CDR2 (germline): SGHTA, FQGNSA. The CDR3 sequence is CASSLVVGEGEKLFF. The DNA for the CDR3 is TGTGCCAGCAGCTTAGTAGTAGGGGAGGGTGAAAAACTGTTTTTT.

CDR3 in amino acids: CASSQALSSGGTDTQYF. The CDR3 DNA is TGTGCCAGCAGCCAAGCTCTCTCTAGCGGGGGCACAGATACGCAGTATTTT. The chain combines TRBV4-2 with TRBJ2-3, with 9 bases lining up with TRBD2. V dropped 1 base and J dropped 1; count of bases not matched to a gene: 6. The CDR3 spans 17 residues. Germline V gene data show CDR1 as LGHNA and CDR2 as YNFKEQ.